These T cell receptor beta chains were read from a single sample in a study of shared clonotypes between healthy human individuals. TCRdb's copy holds only in-frame clones and misses some; the assay was immunoSEQ multiplex PCR. This table has about 2 million clones, around 96% appearing once. Input material: naive CD8+ T cells sorted from blood. Every receptor here comes from a man in his late teens or twenties in good health. The CDR3 runs from the conserved cysteine through the conserved F or W. Each record gives: clone size, V gene, D gene, J gene, CDR3 DNA, CDR3 protein. D genes are given only for firm matches. Size values are once, few and many counts, or a class for expanded clones, and some rows have none.

NA	TRBV30	NA	TRBJ2-1	TGTGCCTGGAGTATCACTGAGCAGTTCTTC	CAWSITEQFF
NA	TRBV18	NA	TRBJ1-5	TGTGCCAGCTCACCCGACAGGACCCATCAGCCCCAGCATTTT	CASSPDRTHQPQHF
once	TRBV7-2	NA	TRBJ2-1	TGTGCCAGCAGCTCCGTAGCGGCTACCTACAATGAGCAGTTCTTC	CASSSVAATYNEQFF
NA	TRBV5-4	NA	TRBJ2-1	TGTGCCAGCAGCATGGAGCCCAATGAGCAGTTCTTC	CASSMEPNEQFF
NA	TRBV2	TRBD2	TRBJ2-7	TGTGCCAGCAGTGGACTAGCGGGCTACGAGCAGTACTTC	CASSGLAGYEQYF
NA	TRBV6-5	NA	TRBJ2-7	TGTGCCAGCAGTTACGATTTCTTAGGGGGAGAGCAGTACTTC	CASSYDFLGGEQYF
NA	TRBV13	TRBD1	TRBJ1-6	TGTGCCAGCAGCTTAGGCACAGGGGGGAGATATAATTCACCCCTCCACTTT	CASSLGTGGRYNSPLHF
NA	TRBV5-6	NA	TRBJ1-5	TGTGCCAGCAGCTTGTGGGGGTTTGGGTATCAGCCCCAGCATTTT	CASSLWGFGYQPQHF
NA	TRBV28	TRBD1	TRBJ1-6	TGTGCCAGCAGTTTACAGGGGGGTTCACCCCTCCACTTT	CASSLQGGSPLHF
NA	TRBV11-1	NA	TRBJ2-5	TGTGCCAGCAGCTTAGCGCTTGAGGGGACGGGGGCCCAGTACTTC	CASSLALEGTGAQYF
NA	TRBV4-1	NA	TRBJ2-7	TGCGCCAGCAGCCAAGGCCAGGGGTTACACGAGCAGTACTTC	CASSQGQGLHEQYF
NA	TRBV5-1	NA	TRBJ2-1	TGCGCCAGCAGCTTCGACCAGCTTCTGGATGAGCAGTTCTTC	CASSFDQLLDEQFF
NA	TRBV10-1	NA	TRBJ2-1	TGCGCCAGCAGTGTAACTCGGGGTTCCTACAATGAGCAGTTCTTC	CASSVTRGSYNEQFF
NA	TRBV19	NA	TRBJ1-5	TGTGCCAGTAGTATTCAGGATTACAATCAGCCCCAGCATTTT	CASSIQDYNQPQHF
NA	TRBV11-2	NA	TRBJ2-7	TGTGCCAGCAGCCCTCGTTACGAGCAGTACTTC	CASSPRYEQYF
NA	TRBV6-1	TRBD1	TRBJ2-7	TGTGCCAGCAGTGATTTCCGGGACAGGGTCTCCTACGAGCAGTACTTC	CASSDFRDRVSYEQYF
NA	TRBV4-1	TRBD1	TRBJ2-1	TGCGCCAGCAGCCAAAAGACAGGGGGTATGAAGGCAGAGCAGTTCTTC	CASSQKTGGMKAEQFF
NA	TRBV15	NA	TRBJ1-4	TGTGCCACCGCGGGTAATGAAAAACTGTTTTTT	CATAGNEKLFF
NA	TRBV2	NA	TRBJ1-1	TGTGCCAGCAGGAACAGGGAAGGACCTGAAGCTTTCTTT	CASRNREGPEAFF
NA	TRBV10-3	TRBD1	TRBJ2-7	TGTGCCATCAGTGATACAGGGGGACCCCTCTCCTACGAGCAGTACTTC	CAISDTGGPLSYEQYF
NA	TRBV25-1	NA	TRBJ2-7	TGTGCCAGCAGTGGCAGGGGGGAGATCAACGAGCAGTACTTC	CASSGRGEINEQYF
NA	TRBV2	NA	TRBJ2-7	TGTGCCAGCAGGCCGGCCTCCTACGAGCAGTACTTC	CASRPASYEQYF
NA	TRBV28	NA	TRBJ1-1	TGTGCCAGCAGTTTTTTGGGTGCTGGGGACACTGAAGCTTTCTTT	CASSFLGAGDTEAFF
NA	TRBV9	NA	TRBJ2-3	TGTGCCAGCAGCGTATTGGGGACCCCCACAGATACGCAGTATTTT	CASSVLGTPTDTQYF
NA	TRBV27	NA	TRBJ1-2	TGTGCCAGCAGTTTCAGCGGAGCCTATGGCTACACCTTC	CASSFSGAYGYTF
NA	TRBV6-1	TRBD1	TRBJ2-7	TGTGCCAGCAGTGCGACAGGGAACGAGCAGTACTTC	CASSATGNEQYF
NA	TRBV27	TRBD1	TRBJ2-1	TGTGCCAGCACCATTATCGGGACAGCCGGTGGCAATGAGCAGTTCTTC	CASTIIGTAGGNEQFF
NA	TRBV13	NA	TRBJ2-7	TGTGCCAGCAGCTCACATTACGAGGGGGTCGAGCAGTACTTC	CASSSHYEGVEQYF
few	TRBV19	NA	TRBJ1-1	TGTGCCAGTAGGACCGGACCCGGGTCTGAAGCTTTCTTT	CASRTGPGSEAFF
NA	TRBV27	TRBD1	TRBJ1-1	TGTGCCAGCAGTTTAGTCGCAGGGGGCATTGTGGAAGCTTTCTTT	CASSLVAGGIVEAFF
NA	TRBV5-6	TRBD2	TRBJ2-1	TGTGCCAGCAGCTTGGGGGACTACAACTACAATGAGCAGTTCTTC	CASSLGDYNYNEQFF
NA	TRBV7-8	TRBD2	TRBJ2-2	TGTGCCAGCAGCCCACGCAGCGGGATCGGAACCGGGGAGCTGTTTTTT	CASSPRSGIGTGELFF
NA	TRBV4-1	NA	TRBJ2-7	TGCGCCAGCAGCCTAGAGGTCACAGGGAGCTACGAGCAGTACTTC	CASSLEVTGSYEQYF
NA	TRBV7-8	NA	TRBJ2-3	TGTGCCAGCATCATTACCCTTACGAGGAGTGACACAGATACGCAGTATTTT	CASIITLTRSDTDTQYF
NA	TRBV5-6	NA	TRBJ2-7	TGTGCCAGCAGCTTCGGGTCGGGTATCCGGGAGCAGTACTTC	CASSFGSGIREQYF
NA	TRBV29-1	NA	TRBJ1-2	TGCAGCGTTGAAAGGGCAATGGATAACTATGGCTACACCTTC	CSVERAMDNYGYTF